The entry below describes one T cell receptor beta chain. The data are from a study of cytomegalovirus exposure and HLA in healthy donors. Use of 60 Vbeta and 13 Jbeta primers characterized the PCR. The repertoire was sequenced with immunoSEQ multiplex PCR; TCRdb's copy has only in-frame clones and lacks some. The sample contains 110,000 to 150,000 clones, around 77% of which appear only once. The origin of this receptor is a man aged 30 to 45 in good health and CMV-seronegative. Sequencing was done on a sample of PBMCs.

The CDR3 bases are TGTGCTAGTGGTAGGACAGGGGGCCTCGGCTACACCTTC. It encodes CASGRTGGLGYTF. The chain recombines TRBV12-5 with TRBJ1-2, with 11 nucleotides matching TRBD1. The germline gives CDR1 LGHNT, CDR2 FRNRAP. The CDR3 consists of 13 residues. The J segment lost 8 bases and the V segment lost 5 bases, leaving 4 bases of the junction unmatched.